This record covers a single T cell receptor beta chain. The antigen remains undetermined. Here immunoSEQ multiplex PCR was the method, and the copy in TCRdb shows in-frame clones only, minus some. The sample lists under 20,000 clones; less than 80% were seen once. Treatment was busulfan-fludarabine conditioning, a marrow graft, and cyclophosphamide on days +3 and +4. The data were obtained in a study of T cells after posttransplantation cyclophosphamide. Germline trimming cut 6 bases from V and 2 bases from J; bases unmatched to any gene: 16. The CDR3 covers 18 residues. Germline loops: CDR1 LNHDA, CDR2 SQIVND (reference sequence). Study-wide results and caveats: Donor-recipient repertoire similarity was low at 1-2 months, rising over year one. Recipient CMV seropositivity and CMV reactivation strongly tracked TRB clonality.

This rearrangement joins TRBV19 to TRBJ1-1; TRBD1 agrees at 9 bases. Specimen: PBMCs, collected after an allogeneic stem cell transplant with post-transplant cyclophosphamide. This sequence originates from a male patient in his thirties who received an allogeneic stem cell transplant from a related donor, was CMV-positive, and had acute GVHD only. Certain T cells may be donor cells from the graft. The CDR3 region is CASRGQGFREGSNTEAFF. DNA for the CDR3: TGTGCCAGTAGGGGACAGGGTTTTAGAGAAGGCTCAAACACTGAAGCTTTCTTT.